This T cell receptor (beta chain) was captured by sequencing in a study of regulatory T cells in long-lasting Graves disease (dated by TCRdb to the early 2020s). Turning to the overall study: Persistent Graves' disease was defined as persistently positive TSH receptor autoantibodies together with antithyroid drug treatment for over 5 years. The study was conducted in China and was registered as a clinical trial. Antithyroid drugs had been taken for around 9.8 years on average by persistent Graves' disease patients in the clinical cohort. Peripheral blood TCR sequencing and RNA sequencing compared persistent Graves' disease patients with newly diagnosed Graves' disease patients. TCR sequencing covered some 13 persistent and about 20 newly diagnosed Graves' disease patients, 33 samples in total. The investigation overall reported the following: The authors noted that the small sample size was a limitation that may lower accuracy. More public clonotypes were shared among persistent patients (around 2,600) than among newly diagnosed patients (roughly 1,000). TRBV28, TRBJ1-2 and TRBJ2-5 were preferentially used in persistent disease, while TRBV20-1 and TRBJ2-1 were favored in newly diagnosed disease. Peripheral blood alone was examined, since thyroid tissue, which constituted the primary lesion, could not be accessed. Sequencing and analysis were restricted to the TCR beta chain. Compared with newly diagnosed patients, patients with persistent Graves' disease had lower TCR Shannon entropy and fewer highly expanded clones, which suggests clonal expansion.

This clonotype was found many times. Its antigen remains unidentified. Base qualities are not at hand, and no much larger clone is one base apart. V loses 3 bases of germline sequence and J loses 3 bases, and the interval between the two ends is 5 bases. The CDR3 has 12 amino acids, counting the end cysteine and phenylalanine. The only DNA kept is the CDR3, 36 bases in frame from the first base. Reading the germline V gene gives CDR1 SNHLY and CDR2 FYNNEI. Receptor libraries were prepared by multiplex PCR. For sequencing, an Illumina HiSeq 4000 was employed. iRepertoire HTBI primers and Arm-PCR amplification of CDR3 regions were used to construct TCR beta libraries. Gel purification was performed on PCR products prior to sequencing. The original pipeline was this. Gene usage analysis of CDR3 amino acid clonotypes used the roughly 60 TRBV and 14 to 15 TRBJ segments found across samples. Filtered high-quality paired reads were merged into contigs using COPE and FqMerger. BLAST was used to align contigs to IMGT TRBV, TRBD and TRBJ reference genes, with CDR3 defined following IMGT. Any clonotype with a frequency above 0.1% was counted as a highly expanded clone. Repertoire diversity was measured by Shannon entropy, and V-J evenness by the Gini coefficient. A clonotype was considered public if more than one individual shared it. The raw public data were reprocessed by TCRdb itself: fastp quality trimming at Q25, MiXCR clonotype calling, in-frame beta chains only. Under each unique CDR3 protein, matching rows form one entry showing the most common genes and DNA. The V and J calls were determined by TCRdb, not by the authors. Present in this sample are approximately 440,000 distinct CDR3 sequences, around 24% of which were seen just once. The ten largest clonotypes hold about 27% of the sample.

The sample's time point label, decoded: persistent/refractory GD, antithyroid drugs over 5 years with positive TRAb. RNA was extracted from PBMCs in TRIzol for both TCR sequencing and RNA sequencing. The diagnosis of Graves' disease was made according to American Thyroid Association guidelines. The patients came from an endocrinology department in Xi'an, China. From each patient, around 8.3 milliliters of peripheral blood was collected into an EDTA anticoagulant tube. Ficoll Paque Plus density gradient separation was used to isolate PBMCs, and no further T cell sorting was performed. An Agilent 2100 Bioanalyzer and agarose gel were used to check RNA quality, while a NanoDrop 2000 measured RNA concentration.

This sample comprised peripheral blood mononuclear cells (PBMCs), obtained when the disease was refractory, from a patient treated with antithyroid drugs. Rearrangement joined TRBV2 to TRBJ1-2; no D gene call is confident. The receptor comes from a female donor with Graves disease. The CDR3 protein is CASSEKDYGYTF. DNA sequence: TGTGCCAGCAGTGAGAAAGACTATGGCTACACCTTC.